The TCR beta chain under discussion was sequenced for a study of T cells in Graves' hyperthyroidism and ophthalmopathy. Whole-study context: Blood from the periphery was taken at initial diagnosis, before any treatment.

This CDR3 is 13 amino acids long. The germline V and J ends were trimmed by 6 bases and 4 bases, with 10 bases remaining between them. Germline CDR1 SNHLY, CDR2 FYNNEI. A note on this clonotype: Its antigen is currently unknown. A clone one base away is much larger, so this may be a read error. In this CDR3 the conserved last residue, phenylalanine or tryptophan, is missing, so a read error is likely.

Orbital computed tomography, thyroid ultrasound, serum thyroxine and TRAb, and clinical symptoms together informed the diagnoses. The study, taken as a whole, reports: Most thyroid clonotypes with frequency above 0.001 were detected in blood. Stable hyperthyroidism was told apart from ophthalmopathy by a model built on 13 V-J features.

Researchers amplified the TCR beta CDR3 regions from RNA transcripts. A first-round RT-PCR of the TCR CDR3 used the HTBI primer set. TCRdb ran MiXCR on the multiplex PCR reads and lists one entry per CDR3 protein. Of fewer than 600,000 distinct CDR3 sequences in the sample, approximately 14% were seen once. The specimen sequenced was blood. The sequence came from a woman between 35 and 50 years old with Graves' hyperthyroidism. The rearrangement links TRBV2 to TRBJ1-5, with a weak D call TRBD1 (6 bases). Here the CDR3 DNA reads TGTGCCAGCAGCGCAGGGGTGAATCAGCCCCAGCATCTT. Protein sequence: CASSAGVNQPQHL.